One TCR beta chain is described in this entry. The data were obtained in a study of blood T cell repertoires in COVID-19. This CDR3 contains 15 residues. Germline V gene data show CDR1 as ENHRY and CDR2 as SYGVKD. Losses at the gene ends were 8 bases for V and 6 bases for J; bases not matched to a gene: 9. TCRdb's copy holds only in-frame clones and misses some; the assay was immunoSEQ multiplex PCR. The sample contains some 220,000 clones, about 80% of which appear only once. The sequenced sample consisted of peripheral blood. The source of this sequence is a woman in her sixties or seventies with acute or convalescent COVID-19. V usage is TRBV10-3 and J usage is TRBJ2-1; 11 bases match TRBD2. The CDR3 loop is CAISAVAGGLNEQFF. The CDR3 DNA follows: TGTGCCATCTCTGCGGTAGCGGGGGGGCTCAATGAGCAGTTCTTC.